The entry below describes one TCR beta chain. Assay used: immunoSEQ multiplex PCR; TCRdb lists only in-frame clones, some missing. The sample shows millions of clones, approximately 90% of them seen only once. These data are taken from a study of shared clonotypes between healthy human individuals. At the level of the study: Donor ages ranged 18 to 49 years: a couple of women, a few men.

Unmatched junction bases numbered 10, after V lost 0 bases and J lost 5 bases. Germline assignment: CDR1 SGHKS and CDR2 YYEKEE (reference sequence). The CDR3 is made up of 16 amino acids. The chain links TRBV5-5 to TRBJ1-1; 7 nucleotides agree with TRBD1. The source of this sequence is a man in his late teens or twenties in good health. Specimen: naive CD4+ T cells sorted from blood. Subset specified: CD45RA+ positively selected. CDR3 DNA: TGTGCCAGCAGCTTGGGCCACCCACAGGGGAAGACTGAAGCTTTCTTT. Its protein is CASSLGHPQGKTEAFF.